This T cell receptor beta chain comes out of a study of T cells in Graves' hyperthyroidism and ophthalmopathy. Study context: Initial diagnosis, before any treatment, was when peripheral blood was collected. Study-wide findings and caveats: Ophthalmopathy cases were set apart from stable hyperthyroidism by a 13 V-J model.

The sample holds many counts of this clonotype. Its target is unknown. The hyperthyroidism patients had all been newly diagnosed, and their disease duration was under 2 months. Their ages ranged from 18 to 65 years. Each diagnosis drew on symptoms, thyroxine, TRAb, thyroid ultrasound and orbital computed tomography findings. Researchers took RNA transcripts and amplified the TCR beta CDR3 regions from them. HTBI primers were the set used in a first-round RT-PCR of the TCR CDR3. TCRdb reprocessed the multiplex PCR reads via MiXCR and lists one record per CDR3 protein. The data contain 550,000 to 600,000 distinct CDR3 sequences, roughly a sixth of them singletons. The CDR3 extends over 15 amino acids. Looked up from germline, CDR1 is KGHDR and CDR2 is SFDVKD. V was pared by 8 bases and J by 2 bases, with 7 bases of the junction left unmatched.

The chain employs TRBV24-1 and TRBJ2-3; 9 nucleotides agree with TRBD1. This receptor was identified in a woman aged 18 to 35 with Graves' hyperthyroidism. Sequencing used blood. The CDR3 region has the DNA TGTGCCACCACGTACCGGGACAGGGTCACAGATACGCAGTATTTT. Encoded protein: CATTYRDRVTDTQYF.